These T cell receptor beta chains were read from a single sample in a study of spatial heterogeneity in lung cancer. TCRdb redid the calling of the 5' RACE reads with MiXCR, one entry per CDR3 protein. The table lists roughly 110,000 distinct CDR3 sequences, more than 10% of them singletons, with 20% to 25% in the top ten. This material consisted of PBMCs, taken at follow-up. The receptor set was obtained from a female donor with early-stage non-small cell lung cancer. The CDR3 runs from the conserved cysteine through the conserved F or W. The D gene is left open where the match is weak. Rows may omit the clone size; those that give it use once, few, many or a size class.

v_gene	d_gene	j_gene	abundance	CDR3nt	CDR3aa
TRBV29-1	TRBD2	TRBJ2-1	many	TGCAGCGTCCAAAAGGTCCCACGGGAGGGCCTAGCATACAATGAGCAGTTCTTC	CSVQKVPREGLAYNEQFF
TRBV27	-	TRBJ1-1	few	TGTGCCAGCAGCAAAGGGGAAGTGGACACTGAAGCTTTCTTT	CASSKGEVDTEAFF
TRBV20-1	TRBD1	TRBJ2-3	many	TGCAGTGCGCCGACAGGGATGAGTCTCACAGATACGCAGTATTTT	CSAPTGMSLTDTQYF
TRBV20-1	TRBD1	TRBJ1-2	-	TGCAGTGCCCCACTCCACGGACAGGGCCTTAACTATGGCTACACCTTC	CSAPLHGQGLNYGYTF
TRBV7-6	TRBD1	TRBJ1-2	-	TGTGCCAGCAGCCCTAGACAGGGAGGTGGCTACACCTTC	CASSPRQGGGYTF
TRBV19	TRBD2	TRBJ2-1	-	TGTGCCAGTAAGGGGACTATGGACTACAATGAGCAGTTCTTC	CASKGTMDYNEQFF
TRBV10-3	-	TRBJ1-1	many	TGTGCCATCAGTCCCAACCGGGATACTGAAGCTTTCTTT	CAISPNRDTEAFF
TRBV3-1	TRBD1	TRBJ2-1	few	TGTGCCAGCAGCCTCCCGGGACAGGGAGACAATGAGCAGTTCTTC	CASSLPGQGDNEQFF
TRBV28	-	TRBJ1-1	-	TGTGCCAGCACCAACCGCAACACTGAAGCTTTCTTT	CASTNRNTEAFF
TRBV4-2	TRBD2	TRBJ2-1	once	TGTGTCAGCAGCCACGAGGCAATGGCTAGCGGGAGTCTGAATGAGCAGTTCTTC	CVSSHEAMASGSLNEQFF